This T cell receptor (beta chain) is from a study of beta chain features in type 1 diabetes. About the research overall: Age and gender were similar between patients and healthy donors, as were cell yields. The study's findings and limits: When VDJ junctions were examined, type 1 diabetes patients showed fewer insertions and more deletions. Because the template was cDNA, high-expressing cells might be over-represented.

TCRB transcripts that were expressed got sequenced, as all of the isolated RNA had been reverse transcribed. Libraries were prepared by immunoSEQ multiplex PCR; TCRdb keeps only in-frame clonotypes and omits some of them. Altogether approximately 84,000 clones are present, 30% to 35% being singletons, with the ten largest covering 0.35% to 0.45%. The ends lost 4 bases at V and 4 bases at J; junction bases unmatched: 10. The CDR3 contains 15 residues. Germline-derived CDR1 and CDR2 are SGHRS and YFSETQ. Note on this clone: Its specificity is not known.

The chain is built from TRBV5-1 and TRBJ1-2, with 7 bases matching TRBD1. The specimen sequenced was stem cell memory CD4+ T cells from blood. This clonotype was obtained from a woman under 30 in good health. The DNA of the CDR3 is TGCGCCAGCAGCCCCGGGACAGCTTCTTCCTATGGCTACACCTTC. Translated, it gives CASSPGTASSYGYTF.